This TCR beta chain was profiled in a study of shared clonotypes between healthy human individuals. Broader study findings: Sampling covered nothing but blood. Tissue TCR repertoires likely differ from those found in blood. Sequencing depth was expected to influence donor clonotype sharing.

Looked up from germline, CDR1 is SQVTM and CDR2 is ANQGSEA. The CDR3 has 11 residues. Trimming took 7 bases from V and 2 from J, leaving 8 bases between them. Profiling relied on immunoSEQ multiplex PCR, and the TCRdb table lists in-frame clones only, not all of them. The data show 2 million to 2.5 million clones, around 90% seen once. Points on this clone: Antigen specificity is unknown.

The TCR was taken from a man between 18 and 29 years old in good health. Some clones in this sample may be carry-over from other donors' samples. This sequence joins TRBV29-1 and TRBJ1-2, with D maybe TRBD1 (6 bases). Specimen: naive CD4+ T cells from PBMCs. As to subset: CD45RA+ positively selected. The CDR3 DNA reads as TGCAGCGGGACAGTCAACTATGGCTACACCTTC. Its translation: CSGTVNYGYTF. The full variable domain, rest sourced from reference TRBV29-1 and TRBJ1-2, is SAVISQKPSRDICQRGTSLTIQCQVDSQVTMMFWYRQQPGQSLTLIATANQGSEATYESGFVIDKFPISRPNLTFSTLTVSNMSPEDSSIYLCSGTVNYGYTFGSGTRLTVV.